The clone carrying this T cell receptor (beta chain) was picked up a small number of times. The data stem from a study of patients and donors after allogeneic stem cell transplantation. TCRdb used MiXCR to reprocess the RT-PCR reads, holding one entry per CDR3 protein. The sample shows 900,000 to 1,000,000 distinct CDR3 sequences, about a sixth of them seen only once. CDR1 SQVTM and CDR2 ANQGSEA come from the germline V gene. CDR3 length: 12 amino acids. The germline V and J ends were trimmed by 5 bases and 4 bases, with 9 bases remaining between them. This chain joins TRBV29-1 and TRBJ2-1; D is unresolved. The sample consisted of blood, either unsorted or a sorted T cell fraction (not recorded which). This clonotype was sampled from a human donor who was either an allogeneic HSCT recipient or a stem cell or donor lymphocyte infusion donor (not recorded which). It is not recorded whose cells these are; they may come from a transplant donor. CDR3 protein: CSVSYYYNEQFF. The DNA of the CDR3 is TGCAGCGTTTCCTACTATTACAATGAGCAGTTCTTC.